These 26 T cell receptor beta chains were all obtained from the same sample, sequenced in a study of T cell responses to AZD1222 COVID-19 vaccine. Clones were sequenced by immunoSEQ multiplex PCR, and TCRdb holds only the in-frame ones, with some missing. The data show around 28,000 clones, over 75% seen once. Sample: peripheral blood, taken on day 0 of AZD1222 vaccination. These receptors originate from an adult in good health.

V is TRBV10-1 and J is TRBJ1-1; the D is unclear. Per the germline V gene, CDR1 is WNHNN and CDR2 is SYGVQD (reference sequence). CDR3 size: 13 residues. V was trimmed by 8 bases and J by 5 bases, leaving 15 bases between them. CDR3 in amino acids: CASADDSWTEAFF. The CDR3, as DNA: TGCGCCAGCGCGGACGATTCGTGGACTGAAGCTTTCTTT.

The chain links TRBV12-3 or TRBV12-4 to TRBJ2-5; D ambiguous. This CDR3 contains 13 residues. V gave up 6 bases and J gave up 7 bases, with 15 bases separating them. The CDR3 nucleotides read TGTGCCAGCAGCCCAGCGACGTTGGGGACCCAGTACTTC. Protein product: CASSPATLGTQYF.

The rearrangement uses TRBV18 and TRBJ1-5; unclear D gene. The ends were cut back, 3 bases at V and 7 bases at J, with 7 bases in the middle. Germline loops: CDR1 KGHSH, CDR2 LQKENI. The CDR3 loop spans 12 amino acids. CDR3 protein: CASSPDLQPQHF. Here the CDR3 DNA reads TGTGCCAGCTCACCTGACTTACAGCCCCAGCATTTT.

This chain links TRBV13 with TRBJ2-3; no clear D. Germline CDR1 PRHDT, CDR2 FYEKMQ (reference sequence). V was clipped by 5 bases and J by 6 bases, with 9 bases between them. This CDR3 has 12 amino acids. CDR3 in DNA: TGTGCCAGCAGCCCCCACGGGGATACGCAGTATTTT. This translates into CASSPHGDTQYF.

This clone has more than one count but fewer than ten. This chain uses TRBV7-8 with TRBJ1-2; weak D call: TRBD1 (5 bases). CDR3 length: 14 amino acids. Germline V gene data show CDR1 as SGHVS and CDR2 as FQNEAQ. With 8 bases removed from V and 3 bases from J, the gap between germline ends came to 16 bases. This CDR3 is CASSPTEADYGYTF. The CDR3 DNA is TGTGCCAGCTCCCCGACAGAAGCCGACTATGGCTACACCTTC. The full variable domain, with the rest looked up from reference TRBV7-8 and TRBJ1-2, is GAGVSQSPRYKVAKRGQDVALRCDPISGHVSLFWYQQALGQGPEFLTYFQNEAQLDKSGLPSDRFFAERPEGSVSTLKIQRTQQEDSAVYLCASSPTEADYGYTFGSGTRLTVV.

This rearrangement joins TRBV11-3 to TRBJ1-1, with D unresolved. Deletions cut 5 bases from V and 6 bases from J, with 13 bases between. CDR3 size: 13 residues. CDR1 and CDR2 (germline): SGHNT, YENEEA. In DNA form, the CDR3 reads TGTGCCAGCAGCCTGAACTTCATGTCTGAAGCTTTCTTT. Amino acids: CASSLNFMSEAFF.

This chain uses TRBV5-1 with TRBJ2-6; D possibly corresponds to TRBD1 (6 bases). Trimming shortened V by 3 bases and J by 2 bases, and 9 bases separated the two germline ends. Germline V gives CDR1 SGHRS, CDR2 YFSETQ. This CDR3 region has 15 residues. CDR3 sequence reads: CASSWAGAGANVLTF. Written as DNA, the CDR3 is TGCGCCAGCAGCTGGGCAGGGGCTGGGGCCAACGTCCTGACTTTC.

The genes are TRBV4-1 and TRBJ2-3, with D perhaps TRBD1 (5 bases). V shed 6 bases and J shed 6 bases, with 13 bases lying between them. CDR1 is MGHRA, CDR2 YSYEKL, per germline. The CDR3 is 13 amino acids. This CDR3 is CASRGSGPDTQYF. The CDR3, as DNA: TGCGCCAGCAGGGGATCAGGGCCGGATACGCAGTATTTT.

The rearrangement uses TRBV28 and TRBJ2-7; D call uncertain. The germline V gene has CDR1 MDHEN and CDR2 SYDVKM. Trimming left V 3 bases short and J 0 bases short, with 0 bases between. The CDR3 extends over 11 amino acids. CDR3 sequence: CASSFSYEQYF. The CDR3 DNA reads TGTGCCAGCAGTTTCTCCTACGAGCAGTACTTC.

The CDR3 loop reads CASSWEASGGYNEQFF. DNA of the CDR3: TGTGCCAGCAGTTGGGAGGCTAGCGGGGGGTACAATGAGCAGTTCTTC. This chain links TRBV27 with TRBJ2-1; 11 bases match TRBD2. Losses at the gene ends were 4 bases for V and 4 bases for J; bases not matched to a gene: 6. Looked up from germline, CDR1 is MNHEY and CDR2 is SMNVEV (reference sequence). CDR3 length: 16 residues.

This chain uses TRBV19 with TRBJ2-5; 7 positions match TRBD2. The CDR3 runs 19 residues. Germline trimming cut 9 bases from V and 5 bases from J; bases unmatched to any gene: 27. Germline-derived CDR1 and CDR2 are LNHDA and SQIVND (reference sequence). This CDR3 is CARNPLLVPRQQGGETQYF. The CDR3 DNA reads TGTGCCAGGAACCCGCTCCTCGTCCCAAGGCAGCAGGGAGGGGAGACCCAGTACTTC.

V and J are TRBV5-8 and TRBJ2-2; 8 bases map to TRBD2. Germline V CDR1 and CDR2: SGHTS, YDEGEE. After removal of 0 bases from V and 3 bases from J, the junction contained 13 bases not matched to a gene. This CDR3 spans 19 amino acids. The CDR3 DNA reads TGTGCCAGCAGCTTGGATGGTAGCGGGATTTCCGATTACACCGGGGAGCTGTTTTTT. The encoded protein is CASSLDGSGISDYTGELFF.

This sequence joins TRBV28 and TRBJ2-7; 9 positions agree with TRBD1. Germline V gene sequence: CDR1 MDHEN, CDR2 SYDVKM. The CDR3 is made up of 17 amino acids. V was pared by 3 bases and J by 0 bases, with 9 bases of the junction left unmatched. As DNA, the CDR3 is TGTGCCAGCAGTTTGCTGCCAGGGACAGGGCCCTCCTACGAGCAGTACGTC. This gives the protein CASSLLPGTGPSYEQYV.

The rearrangement uses TRBV2 and TRBJ1-2; D perhaps matches TRBD1 (6 bases). V dropped 2 bases and J dropped 5 bases, with 9 bases sitting between them. The CDR3 has 13 amino acids. Germline lookup yields CDR1 SNHLY and CDR2 FYNNEI. CDR3 in DNA: TGTGCCAGCAGTGAAACAGGGAAGTATGGCTACACCTTC. As protein: CASSETGKYGYTF. Filled out from reference TRBV2 and TRBJ1-2, the complete variable domain reads EPEVTQTPSHQVTQMGQEVILRCVPISNHLYFYWYRQILGQKVEFLVSFYNNEISEKSEIFDDQFSVERPDGSNFTLKIRSTKLEDSAMYFCASSETGKYGYTFGSGTRLTVV.

This clone showed up just a few times. The genes are TRBV7-2 and TRBJ2-3; a possible D gene is TRBD2 (5 bases). This CDR3 is 12 amino acids long. Germline lookup yields CDR1 SGHTA and CDR2 FQGNSA. With 5 bases removed from V and 8 bases from J, the gap between germline ends came to 11 bases. The CDR3 reads CASSRPSGTQYF. CDR3 in DNA: TGTGCCAGCAGCCGCCCCAGCGGTACGCAGTATTTT.

This rearrangement joins TRBV30 to TRBJ1-6, with TRBD1 as a possible D gene (6 bases). CDR1 is GTSNPN and CDR2 is SVGIG in the germline V gene (reference sequence). The CDR3 extends over 14 amino acids. Trimming took off 3 bases at V and 6 bases at J, with 12 bases between the two ends. DNA for the CDR3: TGTGCCTGGAGCCCGGACAGTCTTAATTCACCCCTCCACTTT. This sequence encodes CAWSPDSLNSPLHF. The full variable domain, in which reference TRBV30 and TRBJ1-6 provide the parts outside the CDR3, is SQTIHQWPATLVQPVGSPLSLECTVEGTSNPNLYWYRQAAGRGLQLLFYSVGIGQISSEVPQNLSASRPQDRQFILSSKKLLLSDSGFYLCAWSPDSLNSPLHFGNGTRLTVT.

The chain joins TRBV13 to TRBJ1-1, with no clear D. CDR3 length: 13 residues. Trimming cost V 1 base and J 5 bases, with 8 bases left between them. Germline V gene lookup returns CDR1 PRHDT and CDR2 FYEKMQ (reference sequence). The CDR3 here is CASSLEGLTEAFF. DNA of the CDR3: TGTGCCAGCAGCTTAGAAGGGTTAACTGAAGCTTTCTTT.

This chain joins TRBV19 and TRBJ1-3; D gene uncertain. Germline loops: CDR1 LNHDA, CDR2 SQIVND (reference sequence). V lost 4 bases and J lost 0, with 13 bases in between. CDR3 length: 16 amino acids. The CDR3 reads CASSTIGRASGNTIYF. CDR3 nucleotides: TGTGCCAGTAGTACCATTGGACGGGCCTCTGGAAACACCATATATTTT.

The chain uses TRBV7-2 and TRBJ1-5; no clear D. CDR1 and CDR2 from the germline V gene are SGHTA and FQGNSA. The CDR3 runs 13 residues. Trimming shortened V by 4 bases and J by 5 bases, and 9 bases separated the two germline ends. The CDR3 region has the DNA TGTGCCAGCAGCTACACCACCGATCAGCCCCAGCATTTT. As protein: CASSYTTDQPQHF.

The rearrangement uses TRBV3-1 (or the pseudogene TRBV3-2) and TRBJ2-5; 11 bases match TRBD2. The CDR3 length is 16 residues. Unmatched junction bases numbered 6, after V lost 1 base and J lost 5 bases. CDR1 LGHDT and CDR2 YNNKEL come from the germline V gene (reference sequence). In nucleotides, the CDR3 is TGTGCCAGCAGCCAAGGTTGGCTAGCGGGAGGTGAGACCCAGTACTTC. Protein product: CASSQGWLAGGETQYF.

The V gene is TRBV19, the J gene TRBJ1-2, with D possibly matching TRBD1 (5 bases). Germline V gene lookup returns CDR1 LNHDA and CDR2 SQIVND (reference sequence). The CDR3 is made up of 13 amino acids. The germline V and J ends were trimmed by 1 base and 4 bases, with 7 bases remaining between them. The DNA for the CDR3 is TGTGCCAGTAGTATAGTGGGACCCTATGGCTACACCTTC. Protein product: CASSIVGPYGYTF.

The chain employs TRBV4-1 and TRBJ2-7; D is undetermined. The CDR3 covers 14 residues. V was trimmed by 0 bases and J by 4 bases, leaving 10 bases between them. From germline, CDR1 is MGHRA and CDR2 YSYEKL. The CDR3 nucleotides read TGCGCCAGCAGCCAAGATTATACTAATTACGAGCAGTACGTC. It is translated as CASSQDYTNYEQYV.

The rearrangement links TRBV5-8 to TRBJ2-3; 11 bases are a match to TRBD2. J gave up 4 bases and V 0 bases, and 7 bases lay outside the gene matches. Germline CDR1 and CDR2: SGHTS and YDEGEE. This CDR3 has 17 residues. DNA for the CDR3: TGTGCCAGCAGCTTGGAATTGACTAGCGGGGACGCAGATACGCAGTATTTT. Translation gives CASSLELTSGDADTQYF.

This clone has a handful of counts. Other DNA sequences of this sample code for an identical CDR3. V usage is TRBV14 and J usage is TRBJ1-1, with D possibly matching TRBD1 (6 bases). V was trimmed by 4 bases and J by 0 bases, leaving 12 bases between them. CDR3 length equals 15 residues. Per germline, CDR1 SGHDN and CDR2 FVKESK. The CDR3 DNA sequence: TGTGCCAGCAGCCCGGGGGGGGCATTGAACACTGAAGCTTTCTTT. As protein: CASSPGGALNTEAFF.

This chain connects TRBV7-9 to TRBJ1-1; TRBD1 matches 8 bases. Germline V CDR1 and CDR2: SEHNR, FQNEAQ (reference sequence). Trimming at V came to 1 base and at J to 2 bases, leaving 6 bases not matched to a gene. The CDR3 runs to 16 residues. CDR3 nucleotide sequence: TGTGCCAGCAGCTTAGAGAGGACAGGGATTAACACTGAAGCTTTCTTT. Protein: CASSLERTGINTEAFF. The whole variable domain, filled in from reference TRBV7-9 and TRBJ1-1, reads DTGVSQNPRHKITKRGQNVTFRCDPISEHNRLYWYRQTLGQGPEFLTYFQNEAQLEKSRLLSDRFSAERPKGSFSTLEIQRTEQGDSAMYLCASSLERTGINTEAFFGQGTRLTVV.

This chain connects TRBV11-3 to TRBJ2-2; 9 bases align to TRBD1. The junction had 7 bases not matched to a gene; V was cut back by 5 bases and J by 3 bases. This CDR3 has 16 residues. The germline V gene has CDR1 SGHNT and CDR2 YENEEA. As DNA, the CDR3 is TGTGCCAGCAGCCCGGGACAGGGCAGCGACACCGGGGAGCTGTTTTTT. This codes for CASSPGQGSDTGELFF. Looking up the rest from reference TRBV11-3 and TRBJ2-2 gives the full variable domain: EAGVVQSPRYKIIEKKQPVAFWCNPISGHNTLYWYLQNLGQGPELLIRYENEEAVDDSQLPKDRFSAERLKGVDSTLKIQPAELGDSAVYLCASSPGQGSDTGELFFGEGSRLTVL.